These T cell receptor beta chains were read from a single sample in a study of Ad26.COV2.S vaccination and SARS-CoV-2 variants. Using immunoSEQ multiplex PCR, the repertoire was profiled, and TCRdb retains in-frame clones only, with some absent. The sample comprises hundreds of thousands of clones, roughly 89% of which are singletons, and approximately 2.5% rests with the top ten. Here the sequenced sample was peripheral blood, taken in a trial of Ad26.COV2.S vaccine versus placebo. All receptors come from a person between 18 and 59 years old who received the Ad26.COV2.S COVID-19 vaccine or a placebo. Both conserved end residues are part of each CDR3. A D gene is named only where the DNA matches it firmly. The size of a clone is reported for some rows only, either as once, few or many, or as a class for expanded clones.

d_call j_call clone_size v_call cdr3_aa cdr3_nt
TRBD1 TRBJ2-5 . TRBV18 CASSPNRGKETQYF TGTGCCAGCTCACCTAACAGGGGAAAAGAGACCCAGTACTTC
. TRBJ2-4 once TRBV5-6 CASSFQGWRAHKAKNIQYF TGTGCCAGCAGCTTCCAGGGTTGGCGGGCTCATAAAGCCAAAAACATTCAGTACTTC
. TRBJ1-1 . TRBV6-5 CASRRTGYEGAFF TGTGCCAGCAGACGCACAGGTTACGAGGGAGCTTTCTTT
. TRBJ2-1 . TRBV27 CASSLSAGLEQFF TGTGCCAGCAGTTTATCTGCGGGGCTTGAGCAGTTCTTC
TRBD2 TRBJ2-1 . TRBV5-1 CASSGNLAGSSYNEQFF TGCGCCAGCAGCGGAAATTTAGCGGGCAGCTCCTACAATGAGCAGTTCTTC
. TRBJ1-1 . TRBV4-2 CASSQADFYTEAFF TGTGCCAGCAGCCAAGCAGATTTTTACACTGAAGCTTTCTTT
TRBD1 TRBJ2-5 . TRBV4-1 CASSQEQGALLETQYF TGCGCCAGCAGCCAAGAGCAGGGGGCACTTCTGGAGACCCAGTACTTC
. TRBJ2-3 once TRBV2 CASSEDLGTQYF TGTGCCAGCAGTGAGGACCTTGGGACGCAGTATTTT
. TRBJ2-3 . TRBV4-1 CASSQLDHGGSTDTQYF TGCGCCAGCAGCCAACTGGACCATGGGGGTAGCACAGATACGCAGTATTTT
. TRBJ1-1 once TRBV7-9 CASSLSQGTEGFF TGTGCCAGCAGCTTAAGCCAGGGCACGGAAGGTTTCTTT
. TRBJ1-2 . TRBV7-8 CASTNGVTIYTF TGTGCCAGCACCAACGGAGTCACCATTTACACCTTC
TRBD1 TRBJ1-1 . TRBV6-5 CASSYRVGQGGTEAFF TGTGCCAGCAGTTACAGAGTGGGACAGGGTGGGACTGAAGCTTTCTTT
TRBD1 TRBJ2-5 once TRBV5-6 CASSQLGTGKFGTQYF TGTGCCAGCAGCCAACTCGGGACAGGGAAGTTTGGGACCCAGTACTTC
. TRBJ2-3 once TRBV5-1 CASSLARLTDTQYF TGCGCCAGCAGCTTAGCCAGGCTCACGGATACGCAGTATTTT
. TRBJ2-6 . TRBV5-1 CASSLLPPQSGANVLTF TGCGCCAGCAGCTTGTTGCCACCTCAATCTGGGGCCAACGTCCTGACTTTC
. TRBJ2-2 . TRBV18 CASSPLDGANTGELFF TGTGCCAGCTCACCACTCGATGGAGCGAACACCGGGGAGCTGTTTTTT
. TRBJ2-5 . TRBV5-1 CASSSLVQETQYF TGCGCCAGCAGCTCCCTAGTACAAGAGACCCAGTACTTC
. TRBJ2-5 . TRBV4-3 CASSQDGRFATQYF TGCGCCAGCAGCCAAGATGGGCGCTTTGCGACCCAGTACTTC
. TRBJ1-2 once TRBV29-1 CSVASSVRYGYTF TGCAGCGTTGCGTCATCTGTGCGCTATGGCTACACCTTC
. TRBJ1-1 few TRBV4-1 CASSPGDLVGNTEAFF TGCGCCAGCAGCCCAGGGGACCTAGTGGGGAACACTGAAGCTTTCTTT
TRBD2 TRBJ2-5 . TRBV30 CAWSYGGGQETQYF TGTGCCTGGAGTTACGGGGGGGGGCAAGAGACCCAGTACTTC
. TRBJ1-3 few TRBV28 CASSLAGSGNTIYF TGTGCCAGCAGTTTAGCAGGGTCTGGAAACACCATATATTTT
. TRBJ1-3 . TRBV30 CAWRLGNSGNTIYF TGTGCCTGGAGATTGGGTAACTCTGGAAACACCATATATTTT
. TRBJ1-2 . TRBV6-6 CASSYKGNDYGYTF TGTGCCAGCAGTTACAAGGGTAACGACTATGGCTACACCTTC
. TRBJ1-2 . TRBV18 CASSPNTGWVYGYTF TGTGCCAGCTCACCAAACACCGGATGGGTCTATGGCTACACCTTC
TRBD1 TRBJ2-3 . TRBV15 CATSSTQGFADTQYF TGTGCCACCAGCAGTACACAGGGGTTCGCAGATACGCAGTATTTT
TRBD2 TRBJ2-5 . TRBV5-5 CASSSTSGGETQYF TGTGCCAGCAGTTCGACTAGCGGGGGAGAGACCCAGTACTTC
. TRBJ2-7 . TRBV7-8 CASSPYGGTYEQYF TGTGCCAGCAGTCCCTATGGGGGGACCTACGAGCAGTACTTC
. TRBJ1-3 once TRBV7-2 CASSLASNGPGNTIYF TGTGCCAGCAGCTTAGCATCCAATGGCCCTGGAAACACCATATATTTT
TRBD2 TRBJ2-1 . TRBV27 CASRDWTSGGTQFF TGTGCCAGCAGGGATTGGACTAGCGGGGGTACGCAGTTCTTC
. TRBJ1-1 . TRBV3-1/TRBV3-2 CATSEPVTNTEAFF TGTGCCACAAGCGAACCAGTCACTAACACTGAAGCTTTCTTT
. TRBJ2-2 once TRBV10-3 CAISESTGFGELFF TGTGCCATCAGTGAGTCTACAGGATTCGGGGAGCTGTTTTTT
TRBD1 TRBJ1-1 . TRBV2 CASSDPAGTGDAFF TGTGCCAGCAGTGACCCTGCCGGGACAGGGGACGCTTTCTTT
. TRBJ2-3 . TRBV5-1 CASSLGGGYTDTQYF TGCGCCAGCAGCTTGGGTGGCGGCTACACAGATACGCAGTATTTT
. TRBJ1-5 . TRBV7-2 CASSKVYSNQPQHF TGTGCCAGCAGCAAGGTCTATAGCAATCAGCCCCAGCATTTT
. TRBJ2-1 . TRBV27 CASSLISRLSYNEQFF TGTGCCAGCAGTTTAATTTCGAGACTTTCCTACAATGAGCAGTTCTTC
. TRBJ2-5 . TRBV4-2 CASSQGAGGTQETQYF TGTGCCAGCAGCCAAGGGGCAGGGGGGACCCAAGAGACCCAGTACTTC
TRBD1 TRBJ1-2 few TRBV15 CATSRDGNRGNYGYTF TGTGCCACCAGCAGAGACGGGAACAGGGGGAACTATGGCTACACCTTC
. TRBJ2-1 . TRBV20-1 CSASGTTGQFF TGCAGTGCTAGTGGGACCACCGGGCAGTTCTTC
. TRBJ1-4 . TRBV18 CASSPPSNEKLFF TGTGCCAGCTCACCACCATCGAATGAAAAACTGTTTTTT